This is a list of T cell receptor beta chains from one sample in a study of blood T cell repertoires in COVID-19. The table came from immunoSEQ multiplex PCR; TCRdb's copy has only in-frame clones and leaves some out. In the table there are 35,000 to 45,000 clones, around nine tenths of which are singletons. The sample taken for sequencing was peripheral blood. Every receptor here comes from a human donor in a cohort sampled during active COVID-19. CDR3s include the opening cysteine and the closing phenylalanine or tryptophan. D genes are given only for firm matches. Size is omitted from some rows. Given values are once, few, many or a class for expanded clones.

>TRBD1|TRBJ1-1|14|.|TRBV5-6
CASSYQGANTEAFF
TGTGCCAGCAGCTACCAGGGGGCTAATACTGAAGCTTTCTTT
>TRBD2|TRBJ2-6|17|.|TRBV28
CASSLYTGGTGANVLTF
TGTGCCAGCAGTCTCTACACGGGAGGGACTGGGGCCAACGTCCTGACTTTC
>TRBD1|TRBJ2-7|13|.|TRBV12-3/TRBV12-4
CASSRTGANEQYF
TGTGCCAGCAGTCGGACAGGGGCCAACGAGCAGTACTTC
>TRBD1|TRBJ2-6|16|.|TRBV7-9
CASSRTGSSGANVLTF
TGTGCCAGCAGCCGGACAGGTAGCTCTGGGGCCAACGTCCTGACTTTC
>.|TRBJ2-7|12|.|TRBV27
CASSSRFNEQYF
TGTGCCAGCAGTTCCCGGTTCAACGAGCAGTACTTC
>.|TRBJ2-5|13|.|TRBV30
CAWSPGFRETQYF
TGTGCCTGGAGTCCAGGGTTTCGGGAGACCCAGTACTTC
>TRBD1|TRBJ2-7|16|.|TRBV7-2
CASSASRDRGPYEQYF
TGTGCCAGCAGCGCTAGCCGGGACAGGGGGCCCTACGAGCAGTACTTC
>TRBD2|TRBJ2-7|17|.|TRBV5-1
CASSLDGRGTSSYEQYF
TGCGCCAGCAGCTTGGATGGTAGGGGGACTAGCAGTTACGAGCAGTACTTC
>.|TRBJ2-2|15|.|TRBV7-2
CASSLRRGNTGELFF
TGTGCCAGCAGCTTACGGCGGGGGAACACCGGGGAGCTGTTTTTT
>.|TRBJ2-3|12|.|TRBV24-1
CATSGGTDTQYF
TGTGCCACCAGCGGGGGCACAGATACGCAGTATTTT
>.|TRBJ1-1|15|.|TRBV19
CASSSSGYGGTEAFF
TGTGCCAGTAGTTCCTCCGGTTACGGGGGCACTGAAGCTTTCTTT
>TRBD1|TRBJ1-1|15|.|TRBV6-5
CASLRDRGLGTEAFF
TGTGCCAGCCTCCGGGACAGGGGGCTTGGTACTGAAGCTTTCTTT
>.|TRBJ2-5|13|.|TRBV2
CASAGPSQETQYF
TGTGCCAGCGCGGGGCCTAGCCAAGAGACCCAGTACTTC
>.|TRBJ1-4|14|.|TRBV5-1
CASSQAATNEKLFF
TGCGCCAGCAGTCAGGCTGCAACTAATGAAAAACTGTTTTTT
>TRBD1|TRBJ1-5|13|.|TRBV10-2
CASGTGQAQPQHF
TGCGCCAGCGGGACAGGGCAAGCTCAGCCCCAGCATTTT
>TRBD2|TRBJ2-1|16|.|TRBV18
CASSPGGLAGVNEQFF
TGTGCCAGCTCACCGGGAGGACTAGCGGGAGTTAATGAGCAGTTCTTC
>.|TRBJ2-1|15|.|TRBV6-5
CASSYSLASYNEQFF
TGTGCCAGCAGTTACAGCCTAGCCTCCTACAATGAGCAGTTCTTC
>.|TRBJ2-7|16|.|TRBV4-2
CASSQEGSGAFYEQYF
TGTGCCAGCAGCCAAGAGGGTAGCGGAGCGTTCTACGAGCAGTACTTC
>.|TRBJ1-5|15|once|TRBV7-2
CASSLVSHSNQPQHF
TGTGCCAGCAGCTTAGTTAGTCACAGCAATCAGCCCCAGCATTTT
>.|TRBJ2-2|15|few|TRBV2
CASKGGLAGTGELFF
TGTGCCAGCAAGGGTGGGCTAGCCGGCACCGGGGAGCTGTTTTTT
>TRBD1|TRBJ1-5|14|.|TRBV29-1
CSVGDRYFNQPQHF
TGCAGCGTGGGGGACAGGTATTTCAATCAGCCCCAGCATTTT
>.|TRBJ2-3|11|once|TRBV7-2
CASSSLDTQYF
TGTGCCAGCAGCTCCCTAGATACGCAGTATTTT
>.|TRBJ1-1|13|.|TRBV28
CASTRTVNTEAFF
TGTGCCAGCACCCGGACAGTGAACACTGAAGCTTTCTTT
>.|TRBJ1-1|13|.|TRBV2
CASSDQGIAEAFF
TGTGCCAGCAGTGATCAGGGAATAGCTGAAGCTTTCTTT
>.|TRBJ2-1|15|.|TRBV28
CASSSSGVLRNEQFF
TGTGCCAGCAGTTCATCCGGGGTGCTACGCAATGAGCAGTTCTTC
>.|TRBJ2-5|17|.|TRBV10-3
CAISESTVSGDQETQYF
TGTGCCATCAGTGAGTCGACGGTTAGCGGAGACCAAGAGACCCAGTACTTC
>.|TRBJ2-7|11|.|TRBV7-9
CASSPNLEQYF
TGTGCCAGCAGCCCTAATCTCGAGCAGTACTTC
>.|TRBJ2-3|14|.|TRBV28
CASTLSGLADTQYF
TGTGCCAGCACCTTGTCGGGTCTGGCAGATACGCAGTATTTT
>.|TRBJ2-2|16|.|TRBV4-1
CASSQLGQGLSGELFF
TGCGCCAGCAGCCAACTAGGACAGGGACTATCCGGGGAGCTGTTTTTT
>.|TRBJ1-6|15|.|TRBV11-2
CASSLNYRVSGPLHF
TGTGCCAGCAGCCTAAATTATCGGGTCTCGGGACCCCTCCACTTT
>TRBD1|TRBJ1-1|13|.|TRBV10-1
CASSVYRGTEAFF
TGCGCCAGCAGCGTATACAGGGGGACTGAAGCTTTCTTT
>.|TRBJ1-1|11|once|TRBV20-1
CSAREHTEAFF
TGCAGTGCTAGGGAGCACACTGAAGCTTTCTTT
>.|TRBJ2-7|13|.|TRBV11-2
CASSLGGIYEQYF
TGTGCCAGCAGCCTTGGGGGGATCTACGAGCAGTACTTC
>TRBD1|TRBJ2-6|20|.|TRBV2
CASSEAPLTGGHSGANVLTF
TGTGCCAGCAGTGAAGCTCCCTTGACAGGGGGCCACTCTGGGGCCAACGTCCTGACTTTC
>TRBD1|TRBJ2-7|13|once|TRBV7-2
CASGTGVSYEQYF
TGTGCCTCGGGGACAGGGGTTTCCTACGAGCAGTACTTC
>.|TRBJ1-2|16|.|TRBV19
CASSRRGGRLDYGYTF
TGTGCCAGTAGCCGCCGGGGGGGGCGATTGGACTATGGCTACACCTTC
>.|TRBJ1-1|12|.|TRBV30
CAWNSFNTEAFF
TGTGCCTGGAACAGTTTCAACACTGAAGCTTTCTTT
>TRBD2|TRBJ2-7|15|.|TRBV19
CASSIGASGSYEQYF
TGTGCCAGTAGTATAGGGGCTAGCGGGAGCTACGAGCAGTACTTC
>TRBD2|TRBJ2-1|16|.|TRBV7-2
CASSLAWRDYYNEQFF
TGTGCCAGCAGCTTAGCGTGGAGGGACTACTACAATGAGCAGTTCTTC
>.|TRBJ2-7|20|few|TRBV28
CASTLPTGTGAYGPFDEQYF
TGTGCCAGTACGCTACCGACCGGGACGGGAGCCTATGGTCCTTTCGACGAGCAGTACTTC
>TRBD1|TRBJ2-4|14|.|TRBV28
CASNPGQGGNIQYF
TGTGCCAGCAACCCGGGACAGGGGGGGAACATTCAGTACTTC
>.|TRBJ2-2|14|.|TRBV16
CASSQSRDAGELFF
TGTGCCAGCAGCCAATCTCGGGATGCGGGGGAGCTGTTTTTT
>TRBD2|TRBJ2-7|15|.|TRBV9
CASSASSGGIHEQYF
TGTGCCAGCAGCGCATCTAGCGGGGGGATCCACGAGCAGTACTTC
>TRBD1|TRBJ1-1|15|.|TRBV11-2
CASSSTGTVNTEAFF
TGTGCCAGCAGCTCCACCGGGACAGTGAACACTGAAGCTTTCTTT
>TRBD2|TRBJ2-7|15|.|TRBV25-1
CASTPTSGGPYEQYF
TGTGCCAGCACTCCGACTAGCGGGGGGCCCTACGAGCAGTACTTC
>.|TRBJ2-7|15|.|TRBV5-4
CASSGGGGQAYEQYF
TGTGCCAGCAGCGGTGGGGGGGGGCAGGCGTACGAGCAGTACTTC
>TRBD1|TRBJ2-7|15|.|TRBV5-1
CASSLGAGGAYEQYF
TGCGCCAGCAGCTTGGGAGCAGGGGGAGCCTACGAGCAGTACTTC
>TRBD1|TRBJ1-5|14|.|TRBV19
CASSPGQGVQPQHF
TGTGCCAGTAGCCCGGGACAGGGGGTTCAGCCCCAGCATTTT
>.|TRBJ2-1|15|.|TRBV6-2/TRBV6-3
CASSYSPVPYNEQFF
TGTGCCAGCAGTTACTCGCCAGTCCCCTACAATGAGCAGTTCTTC
>.|TRBJ1-1|15|.|TRBV5-1
CASSLVGGLNTEAFF
TGCGCCAGCAGCTTGGTCGGGGGACTGAACACTGAAGCTTTCTTT
>.|TRBJ2-7|14|.|TRBV5-6
CASSLRELTYEQYF
TGTGCCAGCAGCTTGCGGGAATTAACCTACGAGCAGTACTTC
>.|TRBJ1-5|15|.|TRBV6-6
CASSYYGESNQPQHF
TGTGCCAGCAGTTACTATGGAGAAAGCAATCAGCCCCAGCATTTT
>.|TRBJ2-1|14|.|TRBV27
CASSWDSRRNEQFF
TGTGCCAGCAGTTGGGACTCCCGTAGGAATGAGCAGTTCTTC